A single sample gave rise to the 26 T cell receptor beta chains below, sequenced in a study of T cells in Graves' hyperthyroidism and ophthalmopathy. Amplified regions were TCR beta CDR3 sequences from RNA transcripts. The HTBI primer set was used in a first-round RT-PCR of the TCR CDR3. TCRdb called the multiplex PCR reads again in MiXCR, with one record for every CDR3 protein. The table lists roughly 380,000 distinct CDR3 sequences, about 20% of them singletons. Specimen: blood. The receptor source for this set is a woman aged 18-30 years with Graves' hyperthyroidism.

The table lists this clonotype with a few counts. The V call is TRBV19, the J call TRBJ2-2; no firm D call. Germline CDR1 is LNHDA and CDR2 is SQIVND (reference sequence). The CDR3 covers 15 residues. V was cut by 5 bases and J by 3 bases, with 13 bases left in between. The CDR3, as DNA: TGTGCCAGTAGTCCCAAGGGCAGTTACACCGGGGAGCTGTTTTTT. Its translation is CASSPKGSYTGELFF.

J is TRBJ1-2 and V is TRBV6-1; TRBD1 aligns across 12 bases. CDR3 length: 13 residues. CDR1 is MNHNS and CDR2 is SASEGT in the germline V gene. V trimming: 6 bases; J trimming: 10 bases; junction bases outside the gene matches: 6. The chain's CDR3 is CASRVGTGGHYTF. In nucleotides, the CDR3 is TGTGCCAGCAGAGTAGGGACAGGGGGCCACTACACCTTC.

V is TRBV2 and J is TRBJ1-2; D remains unclear. Germline CDR1 SNHLY, CDR2 FYNNEI. V dropped 10 bases and J dropped 4 bases, with 13 bases sitting between them. The CDR3 consists of 12 residues. The CDR3 is CATRMKLYGYTF. In nucleotides, the CDR3 is TGTGCCACCCGTATGAAGCTCTATGGCTACACCTTC.

Ten or more counts support this clonotype. The rearrangement links TRBV6-1 to TRBJ2-7, with a possible D match to TRBD1 (6 bases). Germline CDR1 reads MNHNS; CDR2 reads SASEGT. V shed 7 bases and J shed 2 bases, with 15 bases lying between them. The CDR3 length is 14 residues. The CDR3 loop is CASNDYRAPYEQYF. The CDR3 bases are TGTGCCAGCAACGACTACAGGGCCCCCTACGAGCAGTACTTC.

Note on this clonotype: Germline and junction disagree at one end, which may indicate a read error. The V call is TRBV6-1, the J call TRBJ2-7; D may be TRBD2 (5 bases). CDR3 length: 13 amino acids. Germline assignment: CDR1 MNHNS and CDR2 SASEGT. DNA of the CDR3: TGTGCCAGCAAAAGCGGCAGCTCCTACGAGCAGTGCTTC. Amino acids: CASKSGSSYEQCF.

This clonotype was seen ten or more times. The V call is TRBV7-9, the J call TRBJ1-2; D is uncertain. CDR3 length: 12 residues. V shed 5 bases and J shed 6 bases, with 10 bases lying between them. Germline CDR1 reads SEHNR; CDR2 reads FQNEAQ (reference sequence). CDR3 nucleotides: TGTGCCAGCAGCACGGGGAAGGATGGCTACACCTTC. It yields the protein CASSTGKDGYTF.

This clonotype occurred many times. This rearrangement joins TRBV7-2 to TRBJ1-2, with D unclear. V lost 1 base and J 4 bases, leaving 13 bases between the germline ends. The CDR3 spans 15 residues. The germline CDR1 and CDR2 sequences are SGHTA and FQGNSA. This chain's CDR3 is CASSLVGGIFYGYTF. CDR3 DNA: TGTGCCAGCAGCTTAGTGGGCGGGATCTTCTATGGCTACACCTTC.

This clonotype was observed at least ten times. The rearrangement links TRBV12-3 or TRBV12-4 to TRBJ1-5; D gene uncertain. With 3 bases removed from V and 0 bases from J, the gap between germline ends came to 9 bases. The CDR3 spans 15 residues. This chain's CDR3 is CASSFTTASNQPQHF. CDR3 nucleotides: TGTGCCAGCAGTTTCACGACGGCTAGCAATCAGCCCCAGCATTTT.

V is TRBV6-1 and J is TRBJ2-7, with TRBD2 identical over 11 bases. Germline V gene lookup returns CDR1 MNHNS and CDR2 SASEGT. V trimming: 9 bases; J trimming: 1 base; junction bases outside the gene matches: 2. The CDR3 has 13 amino acids. CDR3 sequence (DNA): TGTGCCAGTAGCGGGGGGGAGTCCTACGAGCAGTACTTC. Translated, it gives CASSGGESYEQYF.

Turning to this clonotype: Given the absence of the conserved phenylalanine or tryptophan at the CDR3 end, a read error is likely. The V gene is TRBV13, the J gene TRBJ1-2; D not certain. Germline V CDR1 and CDR2: PRHDT, FYEKMQ (reference sequence). V gave up 4 bases and J gave up 4 bases, with 13 bases separating them. CDR3 size: 14 residues. CDR3 residues: CASSSYPFPYGYTL. CDR3 in DNA: TGTGCCAGCAGCTCGTACCCCTTCCCCTATGGCTACACCCTC.

The table lists this clonotype with many counts. The chain links TRBV5-1 to TRBJ2-2; tentatively, D is TRBD2 (6 bases). From germline, CDR1 is SGHRS and CDR2 YFSETQ. There are 14 residues in the CDR3. With 0 bases removed from V and 8 bases from J, the gap between germline ends came to 11 bases. CDR3 region: CASSLALAAGELFF. DNA of the CDR3: TGCGCCAGCAGCTTGGCCTTAGCGGCGGGGGAGCTGTTTTTT.

This clonotype came up a few times. V gene TRBV20-1 combines with J gene TRBJ2-5; possible D gene TRBD1, 6 bases. The CDR3 length is 15 residues. CDR1 DFQATT and CDR2 SNEGSKA come from the germline V gene (reference sequence). Deletions cut 5 bases from V and 1 base from J, with 17 bases between. CDR3 bases: TGCAGTGCTTTTAGTCCCATGGACAGCCAAGAGACCCAGTACTTC. Amino acids: CSAFSPMDSQETQYF.

The V gene is TRBV6-5, the J gene TRBJ1-2; tentatively, D is TRBD1 (6 bases). There are 13 residues in the CDR3. Trimming took 2 bases from V and 8 from J, leaving 12 bases between them. Germline CDR1 MNHEY, CDR2 SVGAGI. In DNA, the CDR3 is TGTGCCAGCAGTTACGGTGAGGGGGGCGGCTACACCTTC. Its protein is CASSYGEGGGYTF.

The sample holds a few counts of this clonotype. This chain uses TRBV11-2 with TRBJ1-5; perhaps TRBD1 as D (6 bases). The CDR3 is made up of 16 amino acids. Germline CDR1 SGHAT, CDR2 FQNNGV. The V gene lost 5 bases and the J gene lost 4 bases, with 18 bases spanning the gap. The CDR3 loop is CASSLITGARNQPQHF. The DNA of the CDR3 is TGTGCCAGCAGCCTCATTACGGGGGCTCGGAATCAGCCCCAGCATTTT.

This clonotype was recorded at least ten times. The gene calls are TRBV6-5 and TRBJ1-2; D ambiguous. Between the trimmed V and J ends, which lost 2 bases and 6 bases, there was a span of 10 bases. This CDR3 spans 13 amino acids. CDR1 and CDR2 (germline): MNHEY, SVGAGI. The CDR3 loop is CASSYTQNDGYTF. CDR3 bases: TGTGCCAGCAGTTACACTCAAAACGATGGCTACACCTTC.

This clonotype was seen repeatedly, ten times or more. Here the CDR3 reads CASSYRYRRETQYF. Written as DNA, the CDR3 is TGTGCCAGCAGTTACCGGTACAGGAGGGAGACCCAGTACTTC. The rearrangement links TRBV6-5 to TRBJ2-5; possibly TRBD1 or TRBD2 for D (5 bases each). Looked up from germline, CDR1 is MNHEY and CDR2 is SVGAGI. The CDR3 spans 14 residues. Trimming took 2 bases from V and 5 from J, leaving 12 bases between them.

In this sample, this clonotype turned up many times. The chain has TRBV12-3 or TRBV12-4 and TRBJ2-3; D is unresolved. The CDR3 is 14 amino acids. V gave up 0 bases and J gave up 5 bases, with 9 bases separating them. As DNA, the CDR3 is TGTGCCAGCAGTTTAGCGGGGTCGCGAGATACGCAGTATTTT. It specifies CASSLAGSRDTQYF.

The sample holds many counts of this clonotype. The genes are TRBV3-1 and TRBJ2-5, with 8 nucleotides matching TRBD2. Looked up from germline, CDR1 is LGHDT and CDR2 is YNNKEL (reference sequence). The trim removed 4 bases at V and 5 bases at J, leaving 6 bases unmatched. The CDR3 totals 14 residues. The CDR3 region has the DNA TGTGCCAGCAGCCCCCGACTAGCGTGGGAGACCCAGTACTTC. Protein product: CASSPRLAWETQYF.

About this clonotype: This clone may be a read error of a much larger clone one base away. This chain joins TRBV13 and TRBJ2-6, with D perhaps TRBD1 (5 bases). Germline CDR1 and CDR2: PRHDT and FYEKMQ (reference sequence). The CDR3 covers 16 residues. The CDR3 sequence is CASSLGSHSGANVPTF. CDR3 in DNA: TGTGCCAGCAGCTTAGGTTCACACTCTGGGGCCAACGTCCCGACTTTC.

This clonotype was seen repeatedly, ten times or more. The CDR3 nucleotides are TGTGCCAGCAGTTACGGGCAGCGACAGACCCAGTACTTC. This sequence encodes CASSYGQRQTQYF. V usage is TRBV6-5 and J usage is TRBJ2-5; D not certain. V lost 2 bases and J 6 bases, leaving 10 bases between the germline ends. The V gene's germline CDR1 is MNHEY and CDR2 SVGAGI. The CDR3 extends over 13 amino acids.

This clonotype was recorded many times. The chain has TRBV12-3 or TRBV12-4 and TRBJ2-7, with D possibly being TRBD2 (6 bases). Trimming shortened V by 3 bases and J by 3 bases, and 12 bases separated the two germline ends. The CDR3 extends over 14 amino acids. DNA of the CDR3: TGTGCCAGCAGTTTCCGGCGGGGATACTACGAGCAGTACTTC. Amino acid sequence: CASSFRRGYYEQYF.

There are many counts of this clonotype. The genes are TRBV2 and TRBJ2-3; 8 bases match TRBD2. V was pared by 4 bases and J by 0 bases, with 15 bases of the junction left unmatched. The CDR3 contains 19 residues. Germline V gene lookup returns CDR1 SNHLY and CDR2 FYNNEI. The chain's CDR3 is CASSGPGLIRGGSTDTQYF. CDR3 sequence (DNA): TGTGCCAGCAGTGGACCGGGACTTATTCGGGGGGGAAGCACAGATACGCAGTATTTT.

This clonotype came up a few times. The chain combines TRBV6-1 with TRBJ1-1; D is perhaps TRBD1 (6 bases). The CDR3 has 12 amino acids. V lost 8 bases and J 5 bases, leaving 12 bases between the germline ends. Germline V gene sequence: CDR1 MNHNS, CDR2 SASEGT. The CDR3 nucleotides are TGTGCCAGCTGCAGGGGAACGACTGAAGCTTTCTTT. It is translated as CASCRGTTEAFF.

Only a few counts were recorded for this clonotype. The chain combines TRBV24-1 with TRBJ2-1; TRBD1 matches 10 bases. CDR1 is KGHDR, CDR2 SFDVKD, per germline. Losses at the gene ends were 0 bases for V and 7 bases for J; bases not matched to a gene: 8. The CDR3 spans 17 residues. This CDR3 reads CATSDLGGDRGGNEQFF. Here the CDR3 DNA reads TGTGCCACCAGTGATTTGGGTGGGGACAGGGGTGGGAATGAGCAGTTCTTC.

The chain carries TRBV11-2 and TRBJ2-4; D not certain. With 0 bases removed from V and 4 bases from J, the gap between germline ends came to 7 bases. Looked up from germline, CDR1 is SGHAT and CDR2 is FQNNGV. This CDR3 has 14 residues. The chain's CDR3 is CASSLESGKNIQYF. CDR3 nucleotides: TGTGCCAGCAGCTTAGAATCAGGAAAAAACATTCAGTACTTC.

This clonotype was counted between two and nine times. The rearrangement uses TRBV30 and TRBJ1-1; perhaps TRBD1 as D (5 bases). Germline V CDR1 and CDR2: GTSNPN, SVGIG (reference sequence). Trimming removed 8 bases from V and 1 base from J, with 14 bases in between. The CDR3 loop spans 13 amino acids. In DNA, the CDR3 is TGTGCCCGGACACAGGATCGGAACACTGAAGCTTTCTTT. This encodes CARTQDRNTEAFF.